Presented here are 17 T cell receptor beta chains from one specimen sequenced in a study of blood T cells in healthy people across ages. A J-beta primer mix and a sample-barcoded 5' primer were used in a second PCR of about 7 to 12 cycles. Via MiXCR, TCRdb re-called the 5' RACE reads, giving one row per CDR3 protein. The sample gives about 1,500,000 distinct CDR3 sequences, 42% of which show up once; roughly 7.9% is in the top ten. Sequenced material: blood. These receptors all come from a woman in her late teens or twenties in good health.

This clonotype was seen just once. This chain connects TRBV28 to TRBJ1-4; a weak D match, TRBD1 (5 bases). Trimming took 6 bases from V and 5 from J, leaving 13 bases between them. CDR1 is MDHEN, CDR2 SYDVKM, per germline. The CDR3 runs 14 residues. This CDR3 reads CASSPNGANEKLFF. DNA for the CDR3: TGTGCCAGCAGCCCCAATGGGGCAAATGAAAAACTGTTTTTT.

This rearrangement joins TRBV3-1 to TRBJ2-7, with unresolved D. The J call could be wrong; TRBJ2-5 is a better fit for the DNA end. This CDR3 spans 11 amino acids. Germline-derived CDR1 and CDR2 are LGHDT and YNNKEL (reference sequence). CDR3 loop: CASSLGVTQYF. CDR3 DNA sequence: TGTGCCAGCAGCCTTGGAGTGACCCAGTACTTC.

This sequence joins TRBV7-9 and TRBJ2-3, with 12 bases lining up with TRBD2. The trim removed 5 bases at V and 2 bases at J, leaving 20 bases unmatched. The CDR3 sequence is 21 residues long. Germline V gene lookup returns CDR1 SEHNR and CDR2 FQNEAQ (reference sequence). The CDR3 DNA reads as TGTGCCAGCAGCACCCGTACCGGGACTAGCGGGCTTCCACAACCCACAGATACGCAGTATTTT. Translating gives CASSTRTGTSGLPQPTDTQYF.

The chain carries TRBV13 and TRBJ2-1, with D maybe TRBD2 (5 bases). CDR3 length: 13 amino acids. V lost 6 bases, J lost 8 bases, and 14 bases lay in between. Germline V gene lookup returns CDR1 PRHDT and CDR2 FYEKMQ (reference sequence). CDR3 amino acids: CASRLSGRDEQFF. In DNA, the CDR3 is TGTGCCAGCAGGTTATCCGGGCGGGATGAGCAGTTCTTC.

This clonotype was counted only a few times. CDR3 sequence: CASIFTGTSGSKNEQFF. CDR3 sequence (DNA): TGTGCCAGCATCTTCACCGGGACTAGCGGGAGTAAGAATGAGCAGTTCTTC. The chain combines TRBV12-3 or TRBV12-4 with TRBJ2-1; the match to TRBD2 covers 14 bases. V lost 7 bases and J lost 7; bases outside the gene matches: 12. The CDR3 runs to 17 residues.

The chain carries TRBV3-1 and TRBJ2-4, with unresolved D. The length of the CDR3 is 13 residues. Trimming left V 3 bases short and J 1 base short, with 4 bases between. Germline lookup yields CDR1 LGHDT and CDR2 YNNKEL (reference sequence). The CDR3 loop reads CASSHGAKNIQYF. The DNA for the CDR3 is TGTGCCAGCAGCCACGGGGCCAAAAACATTCAGTACTTC. The full variable domain, with the rest looked up from reference TRBV3-1 and TRBJ2-4, is DTAVSQTPKYLVTQMGNDKSIKCEQNLGHDTMYWYKQDSKKFLKIMFSYNNKELIINETVPNRFSPKSPDKAHLNLHINSLELGDSAVYFCASSHGAKNIQYFGAGTRLSVL.

This clonotype was seen many times. V usage is TRBV7-9 and J usage is TRBJ2-1; TRBD2 matches at 10 bases. Unmatched junction bases numbered 5, after V lost 7 bases and J lost 8 bases. CDR3 length: 13 amino acids. Per the germline V gene, CDR1 is SEHNR and CDR2 is FQNEAQ (reference sequence). The CDR3 DNA reads as TGTGCCAGCATAGCTAGCGGGGGTTATGAGCAGTTCTTC. This encodes CASIASGGYEQFF.

This clonotype turned up a few times. The chain uses TRBV10-3 and TRBJ2-5; 9 bases map to TRBD1. CDR1 is ENHRY, CDR2 SYGVKD, per germline. The CDR3 consists of 13 residues. The junction had 4 bases not matched to a gene; V was cut back by 8 bases and J by 3 bases. CDR3 DNA sequence: TGTGCCATCGGGGACAGGGATAAAGAGACCCAGTACTTC. Translating gives CAIGDRDKETQYF.

This chain connects TRBV7-8 to TRBJ1-5; no firm D call. Looked up from germline, CDR1 is SGHVS and CDR2 is FQNEAQ. The CDR3 length is 15 residues. Trimming took 4 bases from V and 2 from J, leaving 12 bases between them. The CDR3 nucleotides read TGTGCCAGCAGCTCGAGGTCTACGGGCAATCAGCCCCAGCATTTT. Encoded protein: CASSSRSTGNQPQHF.

The CDR3 bases are TGTGCCAGCAGCGCGATAAACAATGAGCAGTTCTTC. The encoded protein is CASSAINNEQFF. The chain employs TRBV7-8 and TRBJ2-1; D remains unclear. Trimming took 5 bases from V and 5 from J, leaving 7 bases between them. The CDR3 has 12 amino acids. In germline, CDR1 is SGHVS, CDR2 FQNEAQ. The full variable domain, with the rest looked up from reference TRBV7-8 and TRBJ2-1, is GAGVSQSPRYKVAKRGQDVALRCDPISGHVSLFWYQQALGQGPEFLTYFQNEAQLDKSGLPSDRFFAERPEGSVSTLKIQRTQQEDSAVYLCASSAINNEQFFGPGTRLTVL.

The chain uses TRBV3-1 and TRBJ2-1; 7 nucleotides align to TRBD2. The germline V gene encodes CDR1 LGHDT and CDR2 YNNKEL (reference sequence). J lost 6 bases, V lost 3 bases, and 8 bases had no gene match. The CDR3 is 15 amino acids. This CDR3 is CASSHNAGDPNEQFF. CDR3 nucleotide sequence: TGTGCCAGCAGCCACAATGCGGGAGACCCCAATGAGCAGTTCTTC.

J is TRBJ1-2 and V is TRBV6-5; D remains unclear. The CDR3 contains 16 residues. The V and J ends lost 6 bases and 4 bases respectively, with 21 bases between them. From germline, CDR1 is MNHEY and CDR2 SVGAGI. The CDR3 DNA is TGTGCCAGCAGCCAGGAGTCCCCATACCCCATCTATGGCTACACCTTC. It yields the protein CASSQESPYPIYGYTF.

The rearrangement joins TRBV20-1 to TRBJ2-7; 8 bases align to TRBD1. V lost 5 bases to trimming and J lost 0 bases; unmatched junction nucleotides: 6. This CDR3 region has 14 residues. The germline gives CDR1 DFQATT, CDR2 SNEGSKA (reference sequence). In DNA, the CDR3 is TGCAGTGCTTACAAGGGACAGGCCTCCTACGAGCAGTACTTC. Amino acid sequence: CSAYKGQASYEQYF.

V is TRBV7-6 and J is TRBJ2-5; 13 bases agree with TRBD2. CDR1 and CDR2 (germline): SGHVS, FNYEAQ. This CDR3 is 18 amino acids long. J was trimmed by 4 bases and V by 5 bases; bases with no gene match: 13. The CDR3 region has the DNA TGTGCCAGCAGCCCACGGACTAGCGGGAGAGGCTGGGGAGAGACCCAGTACTTC. Its translation is CASSPRTSGRGWGETQYF.

This clonotype was recorded only once. The chain joins TRBV6-6 to TRBJ1-3; weak D call: TRBD1 (6 bases). Trimming removed 6 bases at V and 0 bases at J, with 12 bases between. This CDR3 has 15 residues. Germline V gene lookup returns CDR1 MNHNY and CDR2 SVGAGI (reference sequence). For the CDR3, the DNA is TGTGCCAGCAGGAAGGGGGAGAGCTCTGGAAACACCATATATTTT. Its protein product is CASRKGESSGNTIYF.

The J gene is TRBJ1-5, the V gene TRBV7-2, with D possibly matching TRBD1 (6 bases). This CDR3 comprises 13 residues. V lost 7 bases and J lost 5, with 12 bases in between. Germline CDR1 is SGHTA and CDR2 is FQGNSA. The CDR3 bases are TGTGCCAGCACTCAACAGGGAGATCAGCCCCAGCATTTT. Translation: CASTQQGDQPQHF.

This clonotype was seen only a few times. The chain carries TRBV20-1 and TRBJ2-1, with TRBD2 matching 9 bases. CDR1 DFQATT and CDR2 SNEGSKA come from the germline V gene (reference sequence). V trimming: 1 base; J trimming: 4 bases; junction bases outside the gene matches: 5. This CDR3 is 15 amino acids long. CDR3 amino acids: CSARVASGAYNEQFF. The DNA of the CDR3 is TGCAGTGCTAGAGTGGCTAGCGGGGCGTACAATGAGCAGTTCTTC.